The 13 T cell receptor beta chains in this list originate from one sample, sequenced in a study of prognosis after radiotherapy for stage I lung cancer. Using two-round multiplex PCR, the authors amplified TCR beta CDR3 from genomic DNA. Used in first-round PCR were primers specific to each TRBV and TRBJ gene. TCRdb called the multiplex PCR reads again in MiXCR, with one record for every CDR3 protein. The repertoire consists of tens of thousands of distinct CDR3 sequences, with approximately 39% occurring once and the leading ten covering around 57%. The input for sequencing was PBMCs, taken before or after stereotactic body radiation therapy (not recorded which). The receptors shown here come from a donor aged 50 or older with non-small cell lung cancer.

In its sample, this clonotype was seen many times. CDR3: CASSPLLQDGELFF. CDR3 bases: TGTGCCAGCTCACCACTTTTGCAGGACGGGGAGCTGTTTTTT. This sequence joins TRBV18 and TRBJ2-2; D uncertain. The CDR3 runs 14 residues. Germline CDR1 KGHSH, CDR2 LQKENI. Between the trimmed V and J ends, which lost 1 base and 7 bases, there was a span of 10 bases.

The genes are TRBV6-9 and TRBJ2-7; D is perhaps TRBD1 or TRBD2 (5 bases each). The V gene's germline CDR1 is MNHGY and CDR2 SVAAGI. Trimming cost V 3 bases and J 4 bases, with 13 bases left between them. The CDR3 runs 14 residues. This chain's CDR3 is CASSYRGGAYEQYF. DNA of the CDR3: TGTGCCAGCAGTTACCGTGGGGGAGCATACGAGCAGTACTTC.

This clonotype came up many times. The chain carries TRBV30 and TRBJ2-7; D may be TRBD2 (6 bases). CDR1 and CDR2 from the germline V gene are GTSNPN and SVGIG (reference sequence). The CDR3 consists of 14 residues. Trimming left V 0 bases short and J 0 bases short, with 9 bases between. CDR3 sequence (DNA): TGTGCCTGGAGTGTATACGGGAGCTCCTACGAGCAGTACTTC. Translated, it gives CAWSVYGSSYEQYF. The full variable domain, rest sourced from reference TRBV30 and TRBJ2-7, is SQTIHQWPATLVQPVGSPLSLECTVEGTSNPNLYWYRQAAGRGLQLLFYSVGIGQISSEVPQNLSASRPQDRQFILSSKKLLLSDSGFYLCAWSVYGSSYEQYFGPGTRLTVT.

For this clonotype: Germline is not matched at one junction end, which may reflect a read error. CDR3 nucleotides: TGTGTCAGCAGTGTGGACAACACAGATACTCAGTATTTT. Amino acids: CVSSVDNTDTQYF. The chain uses TRBV2 and TRBJ2-3, with a possible D match to TRBD1 (5 bases). CDR3 length equals 13 residues. Germline V lookup: CDR1 SNHLY, CDR2 FYNNEI.

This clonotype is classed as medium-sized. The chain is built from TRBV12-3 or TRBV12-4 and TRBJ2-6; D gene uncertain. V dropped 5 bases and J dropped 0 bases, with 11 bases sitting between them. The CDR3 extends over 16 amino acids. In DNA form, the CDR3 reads TGTGCCAGCAGTCCCACGAGGAACTCTGGGGCCAACGTCCTGACTTTC. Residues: CASSPTRNSGANVLTF.

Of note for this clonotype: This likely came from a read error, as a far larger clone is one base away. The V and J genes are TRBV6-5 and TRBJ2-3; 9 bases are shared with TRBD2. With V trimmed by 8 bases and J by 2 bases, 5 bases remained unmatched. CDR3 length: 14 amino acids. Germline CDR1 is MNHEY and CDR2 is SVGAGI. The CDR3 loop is CASSAGGFTDTQYF. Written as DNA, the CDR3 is TGTGCCAGCTCGGCGGGAGGGTTCACAGATACGCAGTATTTT.

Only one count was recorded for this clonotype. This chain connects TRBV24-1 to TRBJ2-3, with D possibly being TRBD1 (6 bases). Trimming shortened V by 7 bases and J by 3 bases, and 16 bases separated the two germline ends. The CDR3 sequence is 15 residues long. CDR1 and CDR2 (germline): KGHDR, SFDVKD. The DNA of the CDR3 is TGTGCCACCAGCAACCCAGGGGACACTACAGATACGCAGTATTTT. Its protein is CATSNPGDTTDTQYF.

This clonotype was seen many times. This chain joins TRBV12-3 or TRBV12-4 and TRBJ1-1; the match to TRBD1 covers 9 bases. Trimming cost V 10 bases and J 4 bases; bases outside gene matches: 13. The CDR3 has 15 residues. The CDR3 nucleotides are TGTGCCACCACGGGACAGGGTAATTGGGGCACTGAAGCTTTCTTT. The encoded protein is CATTGQGNWGTEAFF.

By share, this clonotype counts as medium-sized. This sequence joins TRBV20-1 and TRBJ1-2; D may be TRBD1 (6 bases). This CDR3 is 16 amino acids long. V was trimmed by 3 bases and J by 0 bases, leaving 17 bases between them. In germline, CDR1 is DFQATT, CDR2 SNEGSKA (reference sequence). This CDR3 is CSASTSGTLSNYGYTF. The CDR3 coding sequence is TGCAGTGCTAGCACATCCGGGACACTCTCTAACTATGGCTACACCTTC.

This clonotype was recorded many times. CDR3 sequence (DNA): TGCGCCAGCAGCCGGTCAACGGGATCCGCTGCCGAGCAGTACTTC. This encodes CASSRSTGSAAEQYF. The chain has TRBV5-1 and TRBJ2-7; D perhaps matches TRBD2 (5 bases). The germline V gene has CDR1 SGHRS and CDR2 YFSETQ. The CDR3 extends over 15 amino acids. V lost 4 bases, J lost 6 bases, and 20 bases lay in between.

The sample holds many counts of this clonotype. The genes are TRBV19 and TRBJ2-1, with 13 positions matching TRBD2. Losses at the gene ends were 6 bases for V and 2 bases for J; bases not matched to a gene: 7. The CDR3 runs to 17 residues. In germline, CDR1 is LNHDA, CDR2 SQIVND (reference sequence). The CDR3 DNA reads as TGTGCCAGTAGGAACAAACTAGCGGGAGGGGCCTACAATGAGCAGTTCTTC. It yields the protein CASRNKLAGGAYNEQFF.

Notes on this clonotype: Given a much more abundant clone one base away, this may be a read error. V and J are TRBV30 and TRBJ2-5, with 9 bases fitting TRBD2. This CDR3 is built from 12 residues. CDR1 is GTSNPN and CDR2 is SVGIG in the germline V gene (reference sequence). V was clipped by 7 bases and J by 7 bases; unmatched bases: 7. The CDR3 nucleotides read TGTGCCTTGTCTAGCGGGATGGTGACCCAGTACTTC. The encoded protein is CALSSGMVTQYF.

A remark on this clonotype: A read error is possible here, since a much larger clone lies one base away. The CDR3 bases are TGCAGAGTTCAGCGGTCTAGCACAGATACGCAGTATTTT. This codes for CRVQRSSTDTQYF. The chain carries TRBV29-1 and TRBJ2-3; TRBD2 might be the D (5 bases). Germline CDR1 SQVTM, CDR2 ANQGSEA. This CDR3 contains 13 residues.